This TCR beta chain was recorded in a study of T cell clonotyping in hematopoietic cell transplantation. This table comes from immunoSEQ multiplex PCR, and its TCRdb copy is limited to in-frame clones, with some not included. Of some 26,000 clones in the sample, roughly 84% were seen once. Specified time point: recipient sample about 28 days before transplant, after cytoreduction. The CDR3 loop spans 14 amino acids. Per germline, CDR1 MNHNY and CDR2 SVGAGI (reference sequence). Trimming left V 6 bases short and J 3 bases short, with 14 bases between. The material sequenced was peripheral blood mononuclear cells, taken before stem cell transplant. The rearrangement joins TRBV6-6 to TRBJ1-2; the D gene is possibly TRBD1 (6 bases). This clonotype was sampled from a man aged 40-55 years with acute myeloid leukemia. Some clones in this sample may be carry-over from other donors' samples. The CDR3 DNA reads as TGTGCCAGCAGAGAGACGGCAGGGGACTATGGCTACACCTTC. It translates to CASRETAGDYGYTF.